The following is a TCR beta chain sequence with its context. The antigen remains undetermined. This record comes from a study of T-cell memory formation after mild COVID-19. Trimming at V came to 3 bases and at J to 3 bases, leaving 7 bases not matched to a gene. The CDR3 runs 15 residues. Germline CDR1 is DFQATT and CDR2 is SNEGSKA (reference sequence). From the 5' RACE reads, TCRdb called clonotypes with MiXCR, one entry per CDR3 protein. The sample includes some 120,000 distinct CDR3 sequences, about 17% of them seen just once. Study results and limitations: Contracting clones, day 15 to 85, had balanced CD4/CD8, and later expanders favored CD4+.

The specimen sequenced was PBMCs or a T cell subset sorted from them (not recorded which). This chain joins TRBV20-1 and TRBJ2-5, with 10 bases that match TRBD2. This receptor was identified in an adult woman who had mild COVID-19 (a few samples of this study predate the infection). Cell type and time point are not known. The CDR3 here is CSARRAAGGKETQYF. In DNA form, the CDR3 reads TGCAGTGCTAGGAGGGCAGCGGGGGGGAAAGAGACCCAGTACTTC.